This TCR beta chain was identified in a study of shared clonotypes between healthy human individuals. Per germline, CDR1 SGHTA and CDR2 FQGNSA. This CDR3 comprises 16 residues. V lost 4 bases and J lost 2; bases outside the gene matches: 9. Only Caucasian adults living in Nashville, Tennessee served as donors. The protocol was immunoSEQ multiplex PCR, while the TCRdb copy is restricted to in-frame clones and leaves out a portion. The data contain 450,000 to 500,000 clones, approximately 82% of them singletons. This sequence joins TRBV7-2 and TRBJ2-3, with TRBD1 matching over 7 bases. The sequenced sample was PBMCs. This clonotype was sampled from a woman in her 40s in good health. Some clones in this sample may be carry-over from other donors' samples. This CDR3 is CASSSSGTDFTDTQYF. CDR3 nucleotides: TGTGCCAGCAGCTCTTCCGGGACAGACTTCACAGATACGCAGTATTTT.